This T cell receptor (beta chain) was sequenced during a study of a mutant IDH1 vaccine in newly diagnosed glioma. The time point: week 23, last vaccination. In every dose of vaccine, 300 ug of mutant IDH1 20-mer peptide was given alongside topical imiquimod. The CDR3 is 16 amino acids. CDR1 is MGHRA, CDR2 YSYEKL, per germline. V was shortened by 0 bases and J by 4 bases, with 14 bases between the two germline ends. Remarks on this clone: Its antigen remains unidentified.

The method was immunoSEQ multiplex PCR; TCRdb's version includes in-frame clones alone and lacks a portion of them. The table lists tens of thousands of clones, 75% to 85% of them singletons, with 6.2% in the top ten. The sample here was PBMCs, taken from a glioma patient whose treatment included an IDH1 peptide vaccine. The sequence came from a man aged 35-49 years with glioma. The V and J genes are TRBV4-1 and TRBJ2-3; the D call may be TRBD1 or TRBD2 (6 bases each). CDR3 region: CASSQEGGAGPDTQYF. Here the CDR3 DNA reads TGCGCCAGCAGCCAAGAGGGGGGCGCCGGTCCAGATACGCAGTATTTT.